The T cell receptor (beta chain) described here comes from a study of neurological immune-mediated disorders. Broader study findings: Healthy controls had more TCR clonal expansion than multiple sclerosis, which showed the least, whereas HTLV-1-associated myelopathy showed the most.

The study built unsorted libraries from 2 million PBMCs kept at -80 C. Synthesis of cDNA was performed by 5'RACE using 10-nucleotide random UMIs. Per sequencing run, 15-18 subjects together gave over 190 million TCR-beta sequences. One entry per CDR3 protein, called by TCRdb with MiXCR from the 5' RACE reads. The sample carries approximately 40,000 distinct CDR3 sequences, more than 9.5% recorded once. This clonotype was recorded many times. What it binds is not known. The germline V gene has CDR1 LNHNV and CDR2 YYDKDF (reference sequence). The CDR3 totals 17 residues. V trimming: 0 bases; J trimming: 4 bases; junction bases outside the gene matches: 10.

This TCR derives from a female donor in good health. Sample: PBMCs. V usage is TRBV15 and J usage is TRBJ2-7, with 9 positions matching TRBD1. The CDR3 coding sequence is TGTGCCACCAGCAGAGAAGGGGTGGGGACAGGGAGATACGAGCAGTACTTC. Protein sequence: CATSREGVGTGRYEQYF.